This T cell receptor (beta chain) was documented in a study of control samples from healthy donors and cancer patients. Assay used: immunoSEQ multiplex PCR; TCRdb lists only in-frame clones, some missing. The repertoire has fewer than 200,000 clones, just under 95% of them found once; the top ten carry about 4%. J gave up 6 bases and V 5 bases, and 8 bases lay outside the gene matches. The CDR3 has 14 residues. From germline, CDR1 is LNHDA and CDR2 SQIVND (reference sequence). The sample comprised blood. The chain couples TRBV19 to TRBJ1-2, with 8 bases that match TRBD1. The sequence derives from an older woman in good health. Written as DNA, the CDR3 is TGTGCCAGTAGTGCGGACAGGGATCTGGATGGCTACACCTTC. Protein: CASSADRDLDGYTF.